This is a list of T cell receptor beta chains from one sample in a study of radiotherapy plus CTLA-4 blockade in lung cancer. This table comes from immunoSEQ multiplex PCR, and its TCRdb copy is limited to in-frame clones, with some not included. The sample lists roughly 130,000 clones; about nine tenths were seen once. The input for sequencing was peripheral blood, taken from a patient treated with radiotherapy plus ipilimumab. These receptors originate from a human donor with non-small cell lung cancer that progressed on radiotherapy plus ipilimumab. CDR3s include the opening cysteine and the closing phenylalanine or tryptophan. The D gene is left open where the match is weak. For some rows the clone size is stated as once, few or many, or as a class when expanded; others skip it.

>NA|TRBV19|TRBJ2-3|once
CASSIDSARGADTQYF
TGTGCCAGTAGTATAGATTCGGCGAGGGGCGCAGATACGCAGTATTTT
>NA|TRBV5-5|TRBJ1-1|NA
CASSLAGPAEAFF
TGTGCCAGCAGCTTGGCGGGCCCAGCTGAAGCTTTCTTT
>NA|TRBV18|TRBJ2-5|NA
CASSPPSQETQYF
TGTGCCAGCTCACCACCCAGTCAAGAGACCCAGTACTTC
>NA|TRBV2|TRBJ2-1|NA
CASSGFINEQFF
TGTGCCAGCAGTGGTTTCATCAATGAGCAGTTCTTC
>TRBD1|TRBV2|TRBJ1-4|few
CANTGEANEKLFF
TGTGCCAATACAGGGGAAGCAAATGAAAAACTGTTTTTT
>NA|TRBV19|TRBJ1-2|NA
CASSPSGTSPGYTF
TGTGCCAGTAGTCCCTCCGGGACTTCTCCCGGCTACACCTTC
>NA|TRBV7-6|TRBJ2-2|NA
CASSLTGELFF
TGTGCCAGCAGCTTAACCGGGGAGCTGTTTTTT
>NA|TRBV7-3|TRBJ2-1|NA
CASSLGSHNEQFF
TGTGCCAGCAGCTTAGGCTCTCACAATGAGCAGTTCTTC
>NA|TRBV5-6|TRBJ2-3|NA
CASSPRVGVLDTQYF
TGTGCCAGCAGCCCGAGGGTCGGGGTTTTAGATACGCAGTATTTT
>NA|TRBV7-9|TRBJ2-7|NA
CASSPGASFRDEQYF
TGTGCCAGCAGCCCTGGGGCTAGCTTCAGGGACGAGCAGTACTTC
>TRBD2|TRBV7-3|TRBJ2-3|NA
CASSYGGRESDTQYF
TGTGCCAGCAGCTACGGAGGGCGGGAGTCAGATACGCAGTATTTT
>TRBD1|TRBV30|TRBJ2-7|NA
CAWSAGTGANVARRSSYEQYF
TGTGCCTGGAGTGCCGGAACAGGGGCAAATGTAGCAAGGCGGTCTTCCTACGAGCAGTACTTC
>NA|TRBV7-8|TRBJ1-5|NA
CASSLASPRTGQPQHF
TGTGCCAGCAGCTTAGCGTCACCTAGAACGGGTCAGCCCCAGCATTTT
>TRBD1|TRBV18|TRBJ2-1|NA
CASSTRTGGSYNEQFF
TGTGCCAGCTCAACCCGGACAGGGGGCTCCTACAATGAGCAGTTCTTC
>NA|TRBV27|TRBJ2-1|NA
CASSPDRLTNNEQFF
TGTGCCAGCAGTCCCGACAGGCTAACTAACAATGAGCAGTTCTTC
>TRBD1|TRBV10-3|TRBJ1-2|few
CAISRTGYGYTF
TGTGCCATCAGCAGGACAGGGTATGGCTACACCTTC
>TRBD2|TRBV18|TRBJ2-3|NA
CASSQGLAGGPDTQYF
TGTGCCAGCTCACAAGGACTAGCGGGAGGCCCAGATACGCAGTATTTT
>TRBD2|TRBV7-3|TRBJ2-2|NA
CASSLTGTSFSGGTGELFF
TGTGCCAGCAGCTTGACCGGGACTAGTTTTTCGGGCGGCACCGGGGAGCTGTTTTTT
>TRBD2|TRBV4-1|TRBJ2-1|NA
CASSHLGLAADEQFF
TGCGCCAGCAGCCACTTGGGACTAGCCGCGGATGAGCAGTTCTTC
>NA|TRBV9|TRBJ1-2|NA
CASSVAGGYPNYGYTF
TGTGCCAGCAGCGTAGCTGGGGGGTACCCTAACTATGGCTACACCTTC
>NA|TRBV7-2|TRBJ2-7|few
CASNFRGSHEQYF
TGTGCCAGCAACTTCAGGGGAAGCCACGAGCAGTACTTC
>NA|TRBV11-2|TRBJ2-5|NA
CASSAVATAETQYF
TGTGCCAGCAGCGCAGTGGCCACTGCGGAGACCCAGTACTTC
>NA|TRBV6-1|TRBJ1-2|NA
CASIQQGGNFYGYTF
TGTGCCAGCATCCAACAGGGCGGGAACTTCTATGGCTACACCTTC
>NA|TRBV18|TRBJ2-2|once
CASSPRTENTGELFF
TGTGCCAGCTCACCCCGGACAGAGAACACCGGGGAGCTGTTTTTT
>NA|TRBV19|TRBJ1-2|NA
CASSIQDSARRYGYTF
TGTGCCAGTAGCATTCAGGACAGCGCCCGAAGGTATGGCTACACCTTC
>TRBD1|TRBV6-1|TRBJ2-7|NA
CASRRTGTYEQYF
TGTGCCAGCAGACGGACAGGGACCTACGAGCAGTACTTC
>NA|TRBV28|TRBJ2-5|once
CASSLWQETQETQYF
TGTGCCAGCAGTTTATGGCAGGAGACCCAAGAGACCCAGTACTTC
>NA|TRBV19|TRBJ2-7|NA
CASSMRRTLSSYEQYF
TGTGCCAGTAGTATGAGAAGGACCCTGAGCTCCTACGAGCAGTACTTC
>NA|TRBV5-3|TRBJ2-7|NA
CARSFFLPGKDEQYF
TGTGCCAGAAGCTTCTTCCTCCCGGGAAAGGACGAGCAGTACTTC
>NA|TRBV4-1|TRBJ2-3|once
CASSQDRAAETQYF
TGCGCCAGCAGCCAAGACCGGGCAGCAGAAACGCAGTATTTT
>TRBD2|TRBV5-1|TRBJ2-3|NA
CASSLSGSGRADTQYF
TGCGCCAGCAGCTTGTCTGGCAGCGGGAGGGCAGATACGCAGTATTTT
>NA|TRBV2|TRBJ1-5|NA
CASSARNREEPQHF
TGTGCCAGCAGCGCGAGGAATAGAGAGGAGCCCCAGCATTTT
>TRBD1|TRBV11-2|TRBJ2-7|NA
CASSLTAGGGYEQYF
TGTGCCAGCAGCTTAACCGCAGGGGGTGGGTACGAGCAGTACTTC
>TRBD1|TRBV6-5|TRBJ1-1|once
CAAAGTANTEAFF
TGTGCCGCAGCCGGGACAGCGAACACTGAAGCTTTCTTT
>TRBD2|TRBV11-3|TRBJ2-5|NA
CASSGRLAGKETQYF
TGTGCCAGCAGCGGGAGACTAGCGGGCAAAGAGACCCAGTACTTC
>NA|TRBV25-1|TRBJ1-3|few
CASSVQGNTIYF
TGTGCCAGCAGTGTACAGGGAAACACCATATATTTT
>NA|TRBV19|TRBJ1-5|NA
CASRGDYGQPQHF
TGTGCCAGTAGGGGAGACTATGGGCAGCCCCAGCATTTT
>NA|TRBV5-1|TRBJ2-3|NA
CASSLALDTQYF
TGCGCCAGCAGCTTAGCTCTAGATACGCAGTATTTT
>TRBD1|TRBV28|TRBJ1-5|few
CASSLNTGAQNQPQHF
TGTGCCAGCAGTTTAAATACAGGGGCCCAAAATCAGCCCCAGCATTTT
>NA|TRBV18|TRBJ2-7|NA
CASSPSLEGFEQYF
TGTGCCAGCTCACCATCTCTAGAAGGGTTTGAGCAGTACTTC
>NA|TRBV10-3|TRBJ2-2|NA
CAISEFVGELFF
TGTGCCATCAGTGAGTTTGTCGGGGAGCTGTTTTTT
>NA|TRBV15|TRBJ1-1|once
CATKQETALNTEAFF
TGTGCCACTAAGCAGGAAACAGCGTTGAACACTGAAGCTTTCTTT
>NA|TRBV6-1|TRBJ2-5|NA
CASSPEVVNPTQYF
TGTGCCAGCAGCCCTGAGGTAGTCAACCCGACCCAGTACTTC
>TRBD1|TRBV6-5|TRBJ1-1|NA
CASSYGQGVSAFF
TGTGCCAGCAGTTACGGGCAGGGGGTTTCAGCTTTCTTT
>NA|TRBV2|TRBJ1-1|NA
CASIKTGGDTEAFF
TGTGCCAGCATCAAGACCGGGGGGGACACTGAAGCTTTCTTT
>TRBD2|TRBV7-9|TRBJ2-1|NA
CASSLVGTSGRRAYNEQFF
TGTGCCAGCAGCTTAGTCGGGACTAGCGGGAGGAGGGCCTACAATGAGCAGTTCTTC
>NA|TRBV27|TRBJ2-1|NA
CASSPFLGAGYNEQFF
TGTGCCAGTAGCCCCTTTCTCGGGGCGGGATACAATGAGCAGTTCTTC
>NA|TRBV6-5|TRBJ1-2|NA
CASSRDRNYGYTF
TGTGCCAGCAGCAGAGACAGAAACTATGGCTACACCTTC
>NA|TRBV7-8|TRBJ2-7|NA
CASSSRTSYEQYF
TGTGCCAGCAGCTCACGGACGTCCTACGAGCAGTACTTC
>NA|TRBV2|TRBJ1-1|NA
CASSEWGTMNTEAFF
TGTGCCAGCAGTGAATGGGGCACAATGAACACTGAAGCTTTCTTT
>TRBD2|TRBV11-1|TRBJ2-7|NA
CVSSYQTSGDYEQYF
TGTGTCAGCAGCTATCAGACTAGCGGAGACTACGAGCAGTACTTC
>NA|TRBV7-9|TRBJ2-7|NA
CASSLGRYEQYF
TGTGCCAGCAGCTTAGGTCGCTACGAGCAGTACTTC
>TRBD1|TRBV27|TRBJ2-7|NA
CASSPRQGREQYF
TGTGCCAGCAGTCCACGACAGGGGCGGGAGCAGTACTTC
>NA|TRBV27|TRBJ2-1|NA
CASSRGTEQFF
TGTGCCAGCAGTCGGGGGACAGAGCAGTTCTTC
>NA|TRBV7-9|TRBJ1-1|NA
CASSSPRPEAFF
TGTGCCAGCAGCTCCCCCCGGCCTGAAGCTTTCTTT
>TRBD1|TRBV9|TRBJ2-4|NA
CASSEGGQGDIQYF
TGTGCCAGCAGCGAGGGTGGACAGGGAGACATTCAGTACTTC
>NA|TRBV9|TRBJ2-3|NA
CASSTAPADTQYF
TGTGCCAGCAGCACCGCACCCGCAGATACGCAGTATTTT
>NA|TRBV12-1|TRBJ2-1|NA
CATRDPCNEQFF
TGTGCCACACGGGACCCTTGCAATGAGCAGTTCTTC
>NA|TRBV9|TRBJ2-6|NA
CASRSAGWANVLTF
TGTGCCAGCAGGTCGGCGGGCTGGGCCAACGTCCTGACTTTC
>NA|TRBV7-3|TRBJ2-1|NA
CASSIRGSGNEQFF
TGTGCCAGCAGTATCCGGGGGAGTGGAAATGAGCAGTTCTTC